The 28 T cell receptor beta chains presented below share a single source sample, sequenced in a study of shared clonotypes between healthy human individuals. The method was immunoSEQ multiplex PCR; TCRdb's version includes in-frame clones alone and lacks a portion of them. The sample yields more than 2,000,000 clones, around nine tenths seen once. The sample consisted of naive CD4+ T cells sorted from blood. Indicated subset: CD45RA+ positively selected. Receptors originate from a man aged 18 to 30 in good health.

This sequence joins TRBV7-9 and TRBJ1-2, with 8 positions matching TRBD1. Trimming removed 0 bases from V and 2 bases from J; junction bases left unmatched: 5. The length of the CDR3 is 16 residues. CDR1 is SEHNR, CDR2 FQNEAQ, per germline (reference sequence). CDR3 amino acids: CASSLAWGQVNYGYTF. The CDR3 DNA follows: TGTGCCAGCAGCTTAGCGTGGGGACAGGTAAACTATGGCTACACCTTC. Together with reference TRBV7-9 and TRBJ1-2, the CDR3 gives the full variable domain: DTGVSQNPRHKITKRGQNVTFRCDPISEHNRLYWYRQTLGQGPEFLTYFQNEAQLEKSRLLSDRFSAERPKGSFSTLEIQRTEQGDSAMYLCASSLAWGQVNYGYTFGSGTRLTVV.

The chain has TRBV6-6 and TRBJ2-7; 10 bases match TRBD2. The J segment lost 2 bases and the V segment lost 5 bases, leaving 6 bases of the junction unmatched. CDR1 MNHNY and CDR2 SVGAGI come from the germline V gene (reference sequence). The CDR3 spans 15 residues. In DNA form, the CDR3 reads TGTGCCAGCAGTCTAGCAGCGGGAGGGACCTACGAGCAGTACTTC. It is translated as CASSLAAGGTYEQYF.

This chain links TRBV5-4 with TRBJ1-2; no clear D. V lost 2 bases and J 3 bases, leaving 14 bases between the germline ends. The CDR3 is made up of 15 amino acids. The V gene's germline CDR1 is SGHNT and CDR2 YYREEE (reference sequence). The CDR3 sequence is CASSLSMALDYGYTF. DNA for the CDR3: TGTGCCAGCAGCTTATCCATGGCGTTGGACTATGGCTACACCTTC.

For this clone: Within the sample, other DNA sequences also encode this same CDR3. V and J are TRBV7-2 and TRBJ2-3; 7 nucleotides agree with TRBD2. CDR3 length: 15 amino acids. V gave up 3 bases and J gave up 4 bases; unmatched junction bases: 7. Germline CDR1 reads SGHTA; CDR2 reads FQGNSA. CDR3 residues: CASSFLAGVADTQYF. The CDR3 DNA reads TGTGCCAGCAGCTTTCTGGCGGGAGTCGCAGATACGCAGTATTTT.

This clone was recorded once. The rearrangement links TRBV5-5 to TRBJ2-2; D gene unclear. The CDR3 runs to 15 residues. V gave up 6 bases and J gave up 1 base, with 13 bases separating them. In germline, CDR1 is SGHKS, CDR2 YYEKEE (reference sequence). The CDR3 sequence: CASTVGPGNTGELFF. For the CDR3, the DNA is TGTGCCAGCACGGTCGGGCCGGGGAACACCGGGGAGCTGTTTTTT.

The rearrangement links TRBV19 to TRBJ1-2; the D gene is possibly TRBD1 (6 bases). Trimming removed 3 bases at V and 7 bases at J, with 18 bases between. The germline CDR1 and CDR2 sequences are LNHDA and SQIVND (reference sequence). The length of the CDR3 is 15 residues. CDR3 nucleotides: TGTGCCAGTAGTATGGGGGCCCCCGGAATAGGTGGCTACACCTTC. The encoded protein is CASSMGAPGIGGYTF.

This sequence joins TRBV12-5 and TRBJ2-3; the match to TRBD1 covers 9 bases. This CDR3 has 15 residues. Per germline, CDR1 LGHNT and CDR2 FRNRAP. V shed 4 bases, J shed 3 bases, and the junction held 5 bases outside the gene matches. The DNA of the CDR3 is TGTGCTAGTGGTTCCGGGGACAGGGAAACAGATACGCAGTATTTT. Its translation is CASGSGDRETDTQYF.

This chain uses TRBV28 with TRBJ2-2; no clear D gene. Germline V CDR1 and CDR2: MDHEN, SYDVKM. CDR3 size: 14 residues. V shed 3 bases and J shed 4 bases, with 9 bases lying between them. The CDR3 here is CASSFGIPTGELFF. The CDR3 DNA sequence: TGTGCCAGCAGTTTCGGCATCCCCACCGGGGAGCTGTTTTTT.

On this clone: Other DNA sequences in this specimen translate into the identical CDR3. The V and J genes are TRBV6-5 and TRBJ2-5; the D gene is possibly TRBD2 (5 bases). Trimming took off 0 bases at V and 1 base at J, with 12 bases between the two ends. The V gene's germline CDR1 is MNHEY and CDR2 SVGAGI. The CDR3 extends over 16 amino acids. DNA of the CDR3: TGTGCCAGCAGTTACTCTGGGAGCGGAGGCCAAGAGACCCAGTACTTC. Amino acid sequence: CASSYSGSGGQETQYF.

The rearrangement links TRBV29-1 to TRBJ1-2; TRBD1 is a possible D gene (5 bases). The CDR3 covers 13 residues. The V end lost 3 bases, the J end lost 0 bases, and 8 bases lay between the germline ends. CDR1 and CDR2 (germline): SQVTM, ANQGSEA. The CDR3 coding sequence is TGCAGCGTTGAGGGACGGTCTAACTATGGCTACACCTTC. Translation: CSVEGRSNYGYTF. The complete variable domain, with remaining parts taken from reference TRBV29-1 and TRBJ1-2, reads SAVISQKPSRDICQRGTSLTIQCQVDSQVTMMFWYRQQPGQSLTLIATANQGSEATYESGFVIDKFPISRPNLTFSTLTVSNMSPEDSSIYLCSVEGRSNYGYTFGSGTRLTVV.

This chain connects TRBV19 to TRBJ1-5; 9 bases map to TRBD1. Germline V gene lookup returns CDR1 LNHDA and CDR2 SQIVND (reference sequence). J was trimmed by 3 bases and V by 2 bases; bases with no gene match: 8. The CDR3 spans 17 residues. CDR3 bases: TGTGCCAGTAGTATATTAGTTGGGACAGGGATCAATCAGCCCCAGCATTTT. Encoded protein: CASSILVGTGINQPQHF. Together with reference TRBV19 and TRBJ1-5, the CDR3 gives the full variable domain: DGGITQSPKYLFRKEGQNVTLSCEQNLNHDAMYWYRQDPGQGLRLIYYSQIVNDFQKGDIAEGYSVSREKKESFPLTVTSAQKNPTAFYLCASSILVGTGINQPQHFGDGTRLSIL.

The CDR3 sequence is CASTHYEQYF. The CDR3 DNA follows: TGTGCCAGCACCCATTACGAGCAGTACTTC. The chain is built from TRBV6-1 and TRBJ2-7, with D uncertain. The CDR3 sequence is 10 residues long. Germline CDR1 reads MNHNS; CDR2 reads SASEGT. The V gene lost 7 bases and the J gene lost 4 bases, with 5 bases spanning the gap.

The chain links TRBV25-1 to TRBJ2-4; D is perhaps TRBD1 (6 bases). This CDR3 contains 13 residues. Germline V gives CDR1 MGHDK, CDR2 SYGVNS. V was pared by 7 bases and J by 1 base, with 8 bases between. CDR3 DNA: TGTGCCAGCATCGACAGGGCCAAAAACATTCAGTACTTC. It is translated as CASIDRAKNIQYF.

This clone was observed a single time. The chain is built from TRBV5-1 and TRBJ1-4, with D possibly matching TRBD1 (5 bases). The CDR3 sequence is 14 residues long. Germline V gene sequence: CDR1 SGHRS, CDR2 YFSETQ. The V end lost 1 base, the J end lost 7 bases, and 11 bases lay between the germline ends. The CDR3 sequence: CASSLQGDSEKLFF. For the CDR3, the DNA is TGCGCCAGCAGCTTGCAAGGGGATAGTGAAAAACTGTTTTTT.

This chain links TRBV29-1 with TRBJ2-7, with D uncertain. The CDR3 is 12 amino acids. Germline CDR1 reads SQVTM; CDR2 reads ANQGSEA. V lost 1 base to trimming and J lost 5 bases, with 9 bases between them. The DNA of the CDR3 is TGCAGCGTTGAAGCGCTCGGTCACGAGCAGTACTTC. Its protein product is CSVEALGHEQYF.

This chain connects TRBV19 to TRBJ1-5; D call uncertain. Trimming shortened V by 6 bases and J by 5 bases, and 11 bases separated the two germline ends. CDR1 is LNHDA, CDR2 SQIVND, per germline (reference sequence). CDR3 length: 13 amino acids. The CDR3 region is CASRNRVDQPQHF. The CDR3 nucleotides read TGTGCCAGTAGAAACAGAGTCGATCAGCCCCAGCATTTT.

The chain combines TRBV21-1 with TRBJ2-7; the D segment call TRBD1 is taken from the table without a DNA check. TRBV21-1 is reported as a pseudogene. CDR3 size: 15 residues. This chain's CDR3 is CASSRGQDGFYEQYF. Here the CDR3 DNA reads TGTGCCAGCAGCCGCGGACAGGATGGATTTTACGAGCAGTACTTC.

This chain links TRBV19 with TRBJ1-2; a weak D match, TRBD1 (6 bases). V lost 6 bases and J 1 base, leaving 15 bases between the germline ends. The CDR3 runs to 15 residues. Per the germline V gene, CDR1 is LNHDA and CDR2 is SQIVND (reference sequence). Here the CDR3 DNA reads TGTGCCAGTAGAGTCCGACAGGAAATTAACTATGGCTACACCTTC. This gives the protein CASRVRQEINYGYTF.

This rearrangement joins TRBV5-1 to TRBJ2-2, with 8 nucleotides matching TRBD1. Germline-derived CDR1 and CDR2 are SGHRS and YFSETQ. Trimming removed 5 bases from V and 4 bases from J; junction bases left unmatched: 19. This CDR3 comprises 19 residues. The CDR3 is CASSRGPGQDLKTTGELFF. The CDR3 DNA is TGCGCCAGCAGTAGGGGCCCGGGACAGGACCTAAAAACCACCGGGGAGCTGTTTTTT.

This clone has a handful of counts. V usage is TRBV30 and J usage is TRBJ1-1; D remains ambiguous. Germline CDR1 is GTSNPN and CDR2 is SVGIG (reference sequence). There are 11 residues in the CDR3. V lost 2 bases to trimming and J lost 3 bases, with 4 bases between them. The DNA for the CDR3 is TGTGCCTGGAGTAAGGACACTGAAGCTTTCTTT. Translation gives CAWSKDTEAFF.

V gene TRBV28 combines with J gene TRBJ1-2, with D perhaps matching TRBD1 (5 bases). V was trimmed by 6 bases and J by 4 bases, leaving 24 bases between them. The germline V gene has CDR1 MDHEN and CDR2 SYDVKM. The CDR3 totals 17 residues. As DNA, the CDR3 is TGTGCCAGCAGGCTAACGGGTTTCGGACACTCGTCCTATGGCTACACCTTC. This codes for CASRLTGFGHSSYGYTF.

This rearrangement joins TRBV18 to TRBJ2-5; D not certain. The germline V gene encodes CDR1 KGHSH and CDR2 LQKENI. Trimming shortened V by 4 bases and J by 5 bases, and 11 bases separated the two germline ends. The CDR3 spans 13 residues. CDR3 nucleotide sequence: TGTGCCAGCTCACAGCGTTTGGTGGAGACCCAGTACTTC. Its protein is CASSQRLVETQYF.

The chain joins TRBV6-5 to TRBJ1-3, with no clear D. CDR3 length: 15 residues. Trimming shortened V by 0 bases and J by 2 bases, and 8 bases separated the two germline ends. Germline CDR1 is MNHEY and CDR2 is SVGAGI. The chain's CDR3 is CASSYSGETGNTIYF. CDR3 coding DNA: TGTGCCAGCAGTTACTCGGGCGAGACTGGAAACACCATATATTTT.

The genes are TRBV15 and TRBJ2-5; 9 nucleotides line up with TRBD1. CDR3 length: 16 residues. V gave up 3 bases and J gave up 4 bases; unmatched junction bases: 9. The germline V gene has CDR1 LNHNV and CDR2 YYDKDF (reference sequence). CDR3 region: CATSSIPGQGGETQYF. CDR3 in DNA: TGTGCCACCAGCAGTATTCCGGGACAGGGAGGAGAGACCCAGTACTTC.

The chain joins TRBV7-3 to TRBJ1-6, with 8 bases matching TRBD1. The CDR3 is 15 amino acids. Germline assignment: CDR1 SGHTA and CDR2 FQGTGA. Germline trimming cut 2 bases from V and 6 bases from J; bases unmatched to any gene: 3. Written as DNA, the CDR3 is TGTGCCAGCAGCTTACGGCAGGGGGCTAATTCACCCCTCCACTTT. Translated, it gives CASSLRQGANSPLHF.

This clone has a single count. The CDR3 DNA is TGCGCCAGCAGTGAAGGACAGGGGGCCCAAGAGACCCAGTACTTC. The encoded protein is CASSEGQGAQETQYF. V is TRBV10-1 and J is TRBJ2-5; 11 bases line up with TRBD1. The CDR3 contains 15 residues. Unmatched junction bases numbered 1, after V lost 3 bases and J lost 1 base. CDR1 is WNHNN and CDR2 is SYGVQD in the germline V gene (reference sequence).

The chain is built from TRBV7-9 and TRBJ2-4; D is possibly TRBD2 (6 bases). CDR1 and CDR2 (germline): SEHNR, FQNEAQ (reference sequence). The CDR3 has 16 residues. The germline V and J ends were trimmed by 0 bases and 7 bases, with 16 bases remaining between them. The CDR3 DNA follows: TGTGCCAGCAGCTTAGCGTTAGGGGAGGTTGGGAACATTCAGTACTTC. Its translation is CASSLALGEVGNIQYF.

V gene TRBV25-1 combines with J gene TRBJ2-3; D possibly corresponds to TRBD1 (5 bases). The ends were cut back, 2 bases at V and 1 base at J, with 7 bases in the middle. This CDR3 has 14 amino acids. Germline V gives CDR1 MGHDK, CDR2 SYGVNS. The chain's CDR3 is CASSEQGGTDTQYF. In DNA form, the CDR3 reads TGTGCCAGCAGTGAACAGGGCGGCACAGATACGCAGTATTTT.